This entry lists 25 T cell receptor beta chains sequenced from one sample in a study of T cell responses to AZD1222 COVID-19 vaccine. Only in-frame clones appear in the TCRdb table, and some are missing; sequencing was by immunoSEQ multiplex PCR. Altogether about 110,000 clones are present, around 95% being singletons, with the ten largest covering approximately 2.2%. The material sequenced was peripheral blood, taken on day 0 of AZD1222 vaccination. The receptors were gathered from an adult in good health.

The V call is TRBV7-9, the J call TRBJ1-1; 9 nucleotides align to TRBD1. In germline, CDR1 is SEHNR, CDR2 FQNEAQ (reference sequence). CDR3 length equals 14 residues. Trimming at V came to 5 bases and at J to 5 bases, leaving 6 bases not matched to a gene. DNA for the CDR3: TGTGCCAGCAGCCTAACAGGGGGCCAAACTGAAGCTTTCTTT. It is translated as CASSLTGGQTEAFF. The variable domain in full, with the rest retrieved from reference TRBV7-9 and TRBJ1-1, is DTGVSQNPRHKITKRGQNVTFRCDPISEHNRLYWYRQTLGQGPEFLTYFQNEAQLEKSRLLSDRFSAERPKGSFSTLEIQRTEQGDSAMYLCASSLTGGQTEAFFGQGTRLTVV.

CDR3 nucleotide sequence: TGCGCCAGCACCTACCGGGGGGTGAACACTGAAGCTTTCTTT. Protein: CASTYRGVNTEAFF. J is TRBJ1-1 and V is TRBV5-1; a weak D match, TRBD1 (5 bases). The V end lost 6 bases, the J end lost 0 bases, and 12 bases lay between the germline ends. Germline lookup yields CDR1 SGHRS and CDR2 YFSETQ. The CDR3 runs 14 residues.

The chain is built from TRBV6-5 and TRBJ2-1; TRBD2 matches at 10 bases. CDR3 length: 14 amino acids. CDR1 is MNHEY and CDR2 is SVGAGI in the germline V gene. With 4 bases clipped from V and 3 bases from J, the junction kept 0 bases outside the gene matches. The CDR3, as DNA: TGTGCCAGCAGTTCTAGCGGGAGCTACAATGAGCAGTTCTTC. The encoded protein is CASSSSGSYNEQFF.

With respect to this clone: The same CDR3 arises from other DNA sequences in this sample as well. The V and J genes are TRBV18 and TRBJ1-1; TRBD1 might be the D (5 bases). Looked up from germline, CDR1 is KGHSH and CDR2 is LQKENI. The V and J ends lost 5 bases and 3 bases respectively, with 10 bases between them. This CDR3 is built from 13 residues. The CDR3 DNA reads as TGTGCCAGCTCAGCCGGGACCGACACTGAAGCTTTCTTT. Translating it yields CASSAGTDTEAFF.

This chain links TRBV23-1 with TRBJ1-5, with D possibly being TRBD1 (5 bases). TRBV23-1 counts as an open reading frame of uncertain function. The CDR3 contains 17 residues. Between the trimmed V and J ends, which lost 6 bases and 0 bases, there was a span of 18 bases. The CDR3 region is CASSCPNQGYSNQPQHF. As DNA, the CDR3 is TGCGCCAGCAGCTGCCCGAACCAGGGATATAGCAATCAGCCCCAGCATTTT.

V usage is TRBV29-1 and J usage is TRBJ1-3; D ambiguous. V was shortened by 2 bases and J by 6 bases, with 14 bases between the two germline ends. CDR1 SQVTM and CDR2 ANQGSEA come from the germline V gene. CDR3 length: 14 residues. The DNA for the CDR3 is TGCAGCGTTGAAAAACCCGGGATACCAAACACCATATATTTT. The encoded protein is CSVEKPGIPNTIYF.

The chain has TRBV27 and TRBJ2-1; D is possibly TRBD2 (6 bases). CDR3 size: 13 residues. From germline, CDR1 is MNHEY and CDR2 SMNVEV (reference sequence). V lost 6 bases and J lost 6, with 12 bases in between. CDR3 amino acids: CASRLEGLNEQFF. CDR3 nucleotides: TGTGCCAGCAGGTTGGAGGGCCTCAATGAGCAGTTCTTC.

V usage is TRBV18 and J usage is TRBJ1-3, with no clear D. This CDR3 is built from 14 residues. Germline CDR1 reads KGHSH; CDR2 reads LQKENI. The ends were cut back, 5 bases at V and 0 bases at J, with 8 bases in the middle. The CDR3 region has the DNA TGTGCCAGCTCAACGAAGAGCTCTGGAAACACCATATATTTT. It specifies CASSTKSSGNTIYF.

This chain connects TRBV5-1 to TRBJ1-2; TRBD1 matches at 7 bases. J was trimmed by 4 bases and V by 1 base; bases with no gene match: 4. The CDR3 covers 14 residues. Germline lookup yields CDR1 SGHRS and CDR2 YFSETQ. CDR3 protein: CASSLSGGSYGYTF. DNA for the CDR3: TGCGCCAGCAGCTTGTCAGGGGGGTCCTATGGCTACACCTTC. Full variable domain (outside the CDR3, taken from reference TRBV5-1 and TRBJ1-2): KAGVTQTPRYLIKTRGQQVTLSCSPISGHRSVSWYQQTPGQGLQFLFEYFSETQRNKGNFPGRFSGRQFSNSRSEMNVSTLELGDSALYLCASSLSGGSYGYTFGSGTRLTVV.

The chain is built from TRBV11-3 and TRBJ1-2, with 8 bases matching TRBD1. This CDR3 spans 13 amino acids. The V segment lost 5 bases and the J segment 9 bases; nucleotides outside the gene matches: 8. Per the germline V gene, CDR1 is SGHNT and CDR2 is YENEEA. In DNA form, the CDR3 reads TGTGCCAGCAGCCCCCGGGACAGGTGGAGCTACACCTTC. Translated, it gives CASSPRDRWSYTF. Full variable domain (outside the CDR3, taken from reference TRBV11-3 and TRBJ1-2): EAGVVQSPRYKIIEKKQPVAFWCNPISGHNTLYWYLQNLGQGPELLIRYENEEAVDDSQLPKDRFSAERLKGVDSTLKIQPAELGDSAVYLCASSPRDRWSYTFGSGTRLTVV.

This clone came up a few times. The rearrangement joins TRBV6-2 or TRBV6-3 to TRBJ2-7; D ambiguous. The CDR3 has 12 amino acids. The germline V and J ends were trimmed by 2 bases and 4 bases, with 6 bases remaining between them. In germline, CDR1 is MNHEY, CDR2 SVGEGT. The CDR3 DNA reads TGTGCCAGCAGTTACCCTATTTACGAGCAGTACTTC. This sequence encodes CASSYPIYEQYF.

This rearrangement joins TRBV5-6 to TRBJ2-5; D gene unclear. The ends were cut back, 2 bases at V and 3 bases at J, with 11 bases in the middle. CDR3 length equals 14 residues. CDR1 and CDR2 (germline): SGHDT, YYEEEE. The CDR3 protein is CASSFRNGEETQYF. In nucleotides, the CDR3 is TGTGCCAGCAGCTTTCGTAATGGAGAAGAGACCCAGTACTTC.

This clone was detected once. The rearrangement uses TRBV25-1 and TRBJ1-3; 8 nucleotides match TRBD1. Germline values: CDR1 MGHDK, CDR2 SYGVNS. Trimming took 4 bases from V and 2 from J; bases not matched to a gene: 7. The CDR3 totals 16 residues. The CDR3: CASSVTGGSPGNTIYF. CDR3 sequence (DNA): TGTGCCAGCAGTGTCACAGGGGGGTCGCCTGGAAACACCATATATTTT.

The CDR3, as DNA: TGTGCCAGCAGCCCCCCGGGACAGGGAACTGAAGCTTTCTTT. The encoded protein is CASSPPGQGTEAFF. The chain combines TRBV9 with TRBJ1-1, with 9 bases identical to TRBD1. Germline V gene sequence: CDR1 SGDLS, CDR2 YYNGEE. CDR3 length: 14 amino acids. Trimming removed 4 bases from V and 5 bases from J; junction bases left unmatched: 6.

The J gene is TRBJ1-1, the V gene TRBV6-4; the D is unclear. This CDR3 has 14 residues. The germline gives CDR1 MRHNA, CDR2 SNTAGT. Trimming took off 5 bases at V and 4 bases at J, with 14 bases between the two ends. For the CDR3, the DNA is TGTGCCAGCAGTAATCATCGCGTGGGCACTGAAGCTTTCTTT. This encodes CASSNHRVGTEAFF.

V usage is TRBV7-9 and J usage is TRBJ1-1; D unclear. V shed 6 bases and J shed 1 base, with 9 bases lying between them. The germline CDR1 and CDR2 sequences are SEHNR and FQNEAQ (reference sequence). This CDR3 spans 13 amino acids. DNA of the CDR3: TGTGCCAGCAGGGAGACGGCGAACACTGAAGCTTTCTTT. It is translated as CASRETANTEAFF.

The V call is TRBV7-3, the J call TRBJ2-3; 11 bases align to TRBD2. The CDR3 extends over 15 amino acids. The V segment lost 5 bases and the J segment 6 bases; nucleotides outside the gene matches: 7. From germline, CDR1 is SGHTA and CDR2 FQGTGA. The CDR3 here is CASSATSGSLDTQYF. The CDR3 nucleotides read TGTGCCAGCAGCGCTACTAGCGGGAGTTTGGATACGCAGTATTTT.

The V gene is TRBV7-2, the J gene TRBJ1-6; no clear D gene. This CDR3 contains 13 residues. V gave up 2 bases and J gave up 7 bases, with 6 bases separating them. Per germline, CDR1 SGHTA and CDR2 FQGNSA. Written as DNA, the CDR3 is TGTGCCAGCAGCTTAAGAGGGAATTCACCCCTCCACTTT. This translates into CASSLRGNSPLHF.

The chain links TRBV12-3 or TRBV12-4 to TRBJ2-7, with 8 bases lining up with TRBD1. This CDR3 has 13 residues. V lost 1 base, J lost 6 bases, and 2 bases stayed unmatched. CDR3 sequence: CASSLGTGTEQYF. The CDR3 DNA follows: TGTGCCAGCAGTTTAGGGACAGGGACCGAGCAGTACTTC.

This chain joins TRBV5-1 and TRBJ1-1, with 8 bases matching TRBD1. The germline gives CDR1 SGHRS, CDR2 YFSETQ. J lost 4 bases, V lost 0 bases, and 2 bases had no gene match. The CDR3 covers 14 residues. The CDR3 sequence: CASSLGTGITEAFF. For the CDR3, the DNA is TGCGCCAGCAGCTTGGGGACAGGGATCACTGAAGCTTTCTTT.

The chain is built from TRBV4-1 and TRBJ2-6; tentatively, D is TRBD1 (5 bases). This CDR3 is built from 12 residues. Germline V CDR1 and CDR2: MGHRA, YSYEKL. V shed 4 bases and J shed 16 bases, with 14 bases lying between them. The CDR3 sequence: CASSPQVGQLTF. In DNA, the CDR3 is TGCGCCAGCAGCCCACAGGTCGGTCAACTGACTTTC.

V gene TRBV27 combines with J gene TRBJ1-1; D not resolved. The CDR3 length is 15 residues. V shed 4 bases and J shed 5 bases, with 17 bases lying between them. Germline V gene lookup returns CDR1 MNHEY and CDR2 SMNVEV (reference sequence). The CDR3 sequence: CASSSPGAGKTEAFF. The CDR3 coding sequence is TGTGCCAGCAGTTCGCCCGGCGCGGGAAAAACTGAAGCTTTCTTT.

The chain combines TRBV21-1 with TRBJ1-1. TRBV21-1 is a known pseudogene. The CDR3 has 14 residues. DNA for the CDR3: TGTGCCAGCCAGTGGGGGGGGCGGTCTACTGAAGCTTTCTTT. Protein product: CASQWGGRSTEAFF.

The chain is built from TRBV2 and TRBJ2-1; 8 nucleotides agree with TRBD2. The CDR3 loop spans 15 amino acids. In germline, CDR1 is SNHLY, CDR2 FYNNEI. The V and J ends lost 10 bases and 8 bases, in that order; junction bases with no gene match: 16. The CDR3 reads CANTKLAVRGDEQFF. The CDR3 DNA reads TGTGCCAACACCAAACTAGCGGTCCGCGGCGATGAGCAGTTCTTC.

CDR3 coding DNA: TGTGCCAGCAGCCCTCCCTACCAAGAGACCCAGTACTTC. Translated: CASSPPYQETQYF. The V gene is TRBV9, the J gene TRBJ2-5; D remains unclear. The CDR3 is made up of 13 amino acids. Trimming shortened V by 4 bases and J by 0 bases, and 7 bases separated the two germline ends. CDR1 and CDR2 from the germline V gene are SGDLS and YYNGEE.